The rows below give T cell receptor beta chains drawn from one sample of a study of T cell repertoires in cytomegalovirus infection. Their cognate antigens are unknown. TCRdb itself ran the reads through MiXCR, one entry per CDR3 protein. The sample has around 130,000 distinct CDR3 sequences, under 30% seen once. What was sequenced was PBMCs, sequenced either directly or after in vitro stimulation (not recorded which). The receptors come from a human donor in good health (CMV status not recorded). Some clones in this sample may be carry-over from other donors' samples. Both conserved end residues are part of each CDR3. Fields, in order: clone size, J gene, V gene, CDR3 length, D gene, CDR3 protein, CDR3 DNA. D genes are given only for firm matches. Only some rows state a clone size, as once, few, many or a class for expanded clones.

clone_size: few; j_call: TRBJ2-5; v_call: TRBV27; cdr3_length: 14; d_call: .; cdr3_aa: CASKSQAYQETQYF; cdr3_nt: TGTGCCAGCAAATCACAGGCCTACCAAGAGACCCAGTACTTC
clone_size: .; j_call: TRBJ1-2; v_call: TRBV4-3; cdr3_length: 14; d_call: .; cdr3_aa: CASSQAQHSRGYTF; cdr3_nt: TGCGCCAGCAGCCAAGCCCAGCACAGTCGGGGCTACACCTTC
clone_size: .; j_call: TRBJ1-1; v_call: TRBV20-1; cdr3_length: 13; d_call: TRBD1; cdr3_aa: CSAPDRGHTEAFF; cdr3_nt: TGCAGTGCCCCTGACAGGGGGCACACTGAAGCTTTCTTT
clone_size: many; j_call: TRBJ1-1; v_call: TRBV7-8; cdr3_length: 14; d_call: TRBD1; cdr3_aa: CASSSYRGNTEAFF; cdr3_nt: TGTGCCAGCAGCTCCTACAGGGGAAACACTGAAGCTTTCTTT
clone_size: .; j_call: TRBJ1-6; v_call: TRBV30; cdr3_length: 13; d_call: .; cdr3_aa: CAWSALPGHGLHF; cdr3_nt: TGTGCCTGGAGTGCCCTACCCGGACACGGCCTCCACTTT
clone_size: .; j_call: TRBJ2-3; v_call: TRBV19; cdr3_length: 16; d_call: .; cdr3_aa: CASSMWKVQGADTQYF; cdr3_nt: TGTGCCAGTAGTATGTGGAAGGTTCAGGGCGCAGATACGCAGTATTTT
clone_size: .; j_call: TRBJ2-1; v_call: TRBV5-6; cdr3_length: 16; d_call: TRBD2; cdr3_aa: CASSLVSGRNPNEQFF; cdr3_nt: TGTGCCAGCAGCTTGGTTAGCGGGAGGAACCCCAATGAGCAGTTCTTC
clone_size: .; j_call: TRBJ1-5; v_call: TRBV12-3/TRBV12-4; cdr3_length: 16; d_call: .; cdr3_aa: CASSFGQGRGNQPQHF; cdr3_nt: TGTGCCAGCAGTTTCGGGCAGGGGAGAGGCAATCAGCCCCAGCATTTT
clone_size: many; j_call: TRBJ2-5; v_call: TRBV7-2; cdr3_length: 17; d_call: TRBD1; cdr3_aa: CASSLKAGTVIQETQYF; cdr3_nt: TGTGCCAGCAGCTTAAAGGCCGGGACAGTCATCCAAGAGACCCAGTACTTC
clone_size: few; j_call: TRBJ1-1; v_call: TRBV28; cdr3_length: 16; d_call: .; cdr3_aa: CASSLGPTPMNTEAFF; cdr3_nt: TGTGCCAGCAGTTTAGGCCCAACCCCTATGAACACTGAAGCTTTCTTT
clone_size: few; j_call: TRBJ1-1; v_call: TRBV29-1; cdr3_length: 15; d_call: .; cdr3_aa: CSVEDLQEWNTEAFF; cdr3_nt: TGCAGCGTTGAAGATCTTCAGGAATGGAACACTGAAGCTTTCTTT
clone_size: .; j_call: TRBJ2-3; v_call: TRBV7-9; cdr3_length: 14; d_call: .; cdr3_aa: CASSTSFSTDTQYF; cdr3_nt: TGTGCCAGCAGCACTTCCTTTAGCACAGATACGCAGTATTTT
clone_size: .; j_call: TRBJ1-5; v_call: TRBV30; cdr3_length: 14; d_call: .; cdr3_aa: CAWTKGHTNQPQHF; cdr3_nt: TGTGCCTGGACGAAGGGCCATACCAATCAGCCCCAGCATTTT
clone_size: .; j_call: TRBJ2-7; v_call: TRBV9; cdr3_length: 14; d_call: .; cdr3_aa: CASSAGGAAYEQYF; cdr3_nt: TGTGCCAGCAGCGCGGGGGGCGCCGCCTACGAGCAGTACTTC
clone_size: few; j_call: TRBJ1-3; v_call: TRBV11-2; cdr3_length: 17; d_call: .; cdr3_aa: CASSTRVSPPSGNTIYF; cdr3_nt: TGTGCCAGCAGCACCCGGGTGAGCCCTCCCTCTGGAAACACCATATATTTT
clone_size: .; j_call: TRBJ2-7; v_call: TRBV20-1; cdr3_length: 12; d_call: .; cdr3_aa: CSGSGASYEQYF; cdr3_nt: TGCAGTGGGTCGGGCGCCTCCTACGAGCAGTACTTC
clone_size: .; j_call: TRBJ2-5; v_call: TRBV20-1; cdr3_length: 14; d_call: .; cdr3_aa: CSASGQGRPETQYF; cdr3_nt: TGCAGTGCTAGCGGGCAGGGGCGTCCGGAGACCCAGTACTTC
clone_size: few; j_call: TRBJ1-6; v_call: TRBV12-3/TRBV12-4; cdr3_length: 14; d_call: TRBD1; cdr3_aa: CASRPGGYNSPLHF; cdr3_nt: TGTGCCAGCAGACCAGGGGGCTATAATTCACCCCTCCACTTT
clone_size: many; j_call: TRBJ2-5; v_call: TRBV12-3/TRBV12-4; cdr3_length: 11; d_call: .; cdr3_aa: CASSFRANQYF; cdr3_nt: TGTGCCAGCAGTTTTAGGGCTAACCAGTACTTC
clone_size: .; j_call: TRBJ1-5; v_call: TRBV6-5; cdr3_length: 14; d_call: TRBD1; cdr3_aa: CASCEGASNQPQHF; cdr3_nt: TGTGCCAGCTGTGAGGGGGCGAGCAATCAGCCCCAGCATTTT
clone_size: .; j_call: TRBJ1-6; v_call: TRBV6-6; cdr3_length: 13; d_call: .; cdr3_aa: CAEQGLVNSPLHF; cdr3_nt: TGTGCCGAACAGGGCTTAGTGAATTCACCCCTCCACTTT
clone_size: .; j_call: TRBJ1-5; v_call: TRBV7-8; cdr3_length: 16; d_call: .; cdr3_aa: CASSSQGQTLNQPQHF; cdr3_nt: TGTGCCAGCAGCTCCCAAGGGCAGACTCTCAATCAGCCCCAGCATTTT
clone_size: .; j_call: TRBJ1-1; v_call: TRBV27; cdr3_length: 13; d_call: .; cdr3_aa: CASRLTGNTEAFF; cdr3_nt: TGTGCCAGCAGACTAACAGGGAACACTGAAGCTTTCTTT
clone_size: many; j_call: TRBJ1-1; v_call: TRBV7-2; cdr3_length: 14; d_call: .; cdr3_aa: CASILGTEFTEAFF; cdr3_nt: TGTGCCAGCATCTTGGGGACGGAATTCACTGAAGCTTTCTTT
clone_size: .; j_call: TRBJ2-3; v_call: TRBV7-2; cdr3_length: 13; d_call: .; cdr3_aa: CASSSTYTDTQYF; cdr3_nt: TGTGCCAGCAGCTCAACCTACACAGATACGCAGTATTTT
clone_size: .; j_call: TRBJ2-3; v_call: TRBV28; cdr3_length: 15; d_call: .; cdr3_aa: CASTFGGVVIDTQYF; cdr3_nt: TGTGCCAGCACCTTTGGGGGAGTCGTAATAGATACGCAGTATTTT
clone_size: many; j_call: TRBJ2-1; v_call: TRBV7-2; cdr3_length: 15; d_call: TRBD2; cdr3_aa: CASRFSLAGINEQFF; cdr3_nt: TGTGCCAGCAGATTCAGTCTAGCGGGAATAAATGAGCAGTTCTTC
clone_size: .; j_call: TRBJ2-5; v_call: TRBV7-8; cdr3_length: 16; d_call: .; cdr3_aa: CASSLVTGRHDGTQYF; cdr3_nt: TGTGCCAGCAGCTTAGTTACGGGGCGGCATGACGGGACCCAGTACTTC
clone_size: many; j_call: TRBJ1-1; v_call: TRBV18; cdr3_length: 15; d_call: TRBD1; cdr3_aa: CASSPYRGQNTEAFF; cdr3_nt: TGTGCCAGCTCACCATATAGGGGGCAGAACACTGAAGCTTTCTTT
clone_size: .; j_call: TRBJ2-3; v_call: TRBV28; cdr3_length: 14; d_call: .; cdr3_aa: CASSPGGATDTQYF; cdr3_nt: TGTGCCAGCAGCCCTGGGGGGGCAACAGATACGCAGTATTTT
clone_size: many; j_call: TRBJ1-3; v_call: TRBV10-3; cdr3_length: 13; d_call: .; cdr3_aa: CAIRESSGNTIYF; cdr3_nt: TGTGCCATCAGGGAGAGCTCTGGAAACACCATATATTTT
clone_size: few; j_call: TRBJ1-2; v_call: TRBV4-3; cdr3_length: 14; d_call: .; cdr3_aa: CASSQDGQGYGYTF; cdr3_nt: TGCGCCAGCAGCCAAGATGGGCAGGGGTATGGCTACACCTTC
clone_size: .; j_call: TRBJ2-1; v_call: TRBV5-1; cdr3_length: 13; d_call: .; cdr3_aa: CASSSGSGNEQFF; cdr3_nt: TGCGCCAGCAGCTCGGGGAGTGGCAATGAGCAGTTCTTC
clone_size: few; j_call: TRBJ2-3; v_call: TRBV28; cdr3_length: 17; d_call: .; cdr3_aa: CASSSPAGGLRHATQYF; cdr3_nt: TGTGCCAGCAGTTCCCCCGCGGGCGGGCTCAGACATGCTACGCAGTATTTT
clone_size: few; j_call: TRBJ2-3; v_call: TRBV11-2; cdr3_length: 21; d_call: TRBD2; cdr3_aa: CASSSSTGLATRASSTDTQYF; cdr3_nt: TGTGCCAGCAGCTCAAGTACGGGACTAGCGACGAGGGCGTCTAGCACAGATACGCAGTATTTT
clone_size: many; j_call: TRBJ2-5; v_call: TRBV7-9; cdr3_length: 14; d_call: .; cdr3_aa: CASSSGQYQETQYF; cdr3_nt: TGTGCCAGCAGCTCAGGACAGTACCAAGAGACCCAGTACTTC
clone_size: few; j_call: TRBJ1-1; v_call: TRBV12-3/TRBV12-4; cdr3_length: 14; d_call: TRBD1; cdr3_aa: CASSRDRLNTEAFF; cdr3_nt: TGTGCCAGCAGCCGGGACAGGTTAAACACTGAAGCTTTCTTT
clone_size: .; j_call: TRBJ2-5; v_call: TRBV2; cdr3_length: 12; d_call: .; cdr3_aa: CASMWGQETQYF; cdr3_nt: TGTGCCAGCATGTGGGGACAAGAGACCCAGTACTTC
clone_size: many; j_call: TRBJ2-6; v_call: TRBV7-2; cdr3_length: 18; d_call: TRBD2; cdr3_aa: CASSPGLALHSGANVLTF; cdr3_nt: TGTGCCAGCAGCCCGGGACTAGCGCTACATTCTGGGGCCAACGTCCTGACTTTC
clone_size: .; j_call: TRBJ1-3; v_call: TRBV7-8; cdr3_length: 17; d_call: .; cdr3_aa: CASSLRTAAPAGNTIYF; cdr3_nt: TGTGCCAGCAGCCTGAGGACAGCCGCGCCAGCTGGAAACACCATATATTTT
clone_size: few; j_call: TRBJ1-1; v_call: TRBV19; cdr3_length: 12; d_call: .; cdr3_aa: CASSINGPEAFF; cdr3_nt: TGTGCCAGTAGTATTAATGGGCCTGAAGCTTTCTTT
clone_size: few; j_call: TRBJ1-1; v_call: TRBV6-2/TRBV6-3; cdr3_length: 16; d_call: TRBD1; cdr3_aa: CASTEGGTGGVTEAFF; cdr3_nt: TGTGCCAGCACCGAAGGTGGGACAGGGGGCGTCACTGAAGCTTTCTTT
clone_size: .; j_call: TRBJ2-3; v_call: TRBV20-1; cdr3_length: 14; d_call: .; cdr3_aa: CSATFSGHTDTQYF; cdr3_nt: TGCAGTGCTACCTTTAGCGGACACACAGATACGCAGTATTTT
clone_size: many; j_call: TRBJ2-3; v_call: TRBV6-1; cdr3_length: 15; d_call: .; cdr3_aa: CASSAGQTSTDTQYF; cdr3_nt: TGTGCCAGCAGTGCCGGACAGACTAGCACAGATACGCAGTATTTT
clone_size: few; j_call: TRBJ2-1; v_call: TRBV7-2; cdr3_length: 16; d_call: TRBD2; cdr3_aa: CASTPPGGRAYNEQFF; cdr3_nt: TGTGCCAGCACCCCTCCTGGAGGGAGGGCCTACAATGAGCAGTTCTTC
clone_size: .; j_call: TRBJ2-1; v_call: TRBV7-3; cdr3_length: 15; d_call: TRBD2; cdr3_aa: CASSPTSGSANEQFF; cdr3_nt: TGTGCCAGCAGCCCCACTAGCGGGAGCGCCAATGAGCAGTTCTTC
clone_size: few; j_call: TRBJ2-3; v_call: TRBV5-6; cdr3_length: 14; d_call: .; cdr3_aa: CASSLRPSTDTQYF; cdr3_nt: TGTGCCAGCAGCTTGAGACCTAGCACAGATACGCAGTATTTT
clone_size: many; j_call: TRBJ2-3; v_call: TRBV7-2; cdr3_length: 18; d_call: .; cdr3_aa: CASSPVAGAPPSTDTQYF; cdr3_nt: TGTGCCAGCAGCCCCGTTGCGGGGGCACCCCCTAGCACAGATACGCAGTATTTT
clone_size: few; j_call: TRBJ2-7; v_call: TRBV14; cdr3_length: 17; d_call: .; cdr3_aa: CASSQGGSALVTYEQYF; cdr3_nt: TGTGCCAGCAGCCAAGGAGGTTCAGCGCTCGTAACCTACGAGCAGTACTTC
clone_size: once; j_call: TRBJ2-1; v_call: TRBV7-2; cdr3_length: 16; d_call: TRBD2; cdr3_aa: CASSPNWLAGGYEQFF; cdr3_nt: TGTGCCAGCAGCCCAAATTGGCTAGCGGGAGGCTATGAGCAGTTCTTC
clone_size: .; j_call: TRBJ2-2; v_call: TRBV19; cdr3_length: 14; d_call: .; cdr3_aa: CASKAGANTGELFF; cdr3_nt: TGTGCCAGTAAGGCAGGGGCGAACACCGGGGAGCTGTTTTTT
clone_size: .; j_call: TRBJ1-2; v_call: TRBV10-3; cdr3_length: 14; d_call: .; cdr3_aa: CAISESRQGYGYTF; cdr3_nt: TGTGCCATCAGTGAGTCAAGGCAGGGCTATGGCTACACCTTC
clone_size: many; j_call: TRBJ2-1; v_call: TRBV7-2; cdr3_length: 18; d_call: .; cdr3_aa: CASSLVLSGDLFRHEQFF; cdr3_nt: TGTGCCAGCAGCTTAGTTCTATCGGGAGACCTCTTCCGGCATGAGCAGTTCTTC
clone_size: .; j_call: TRBJ2-5; v_call: TRBV5-8; cdr3_length: 14; d_call: .; cdr3_aa: CASSLQGVPETQYF; cdr3_nt: TGTGCCAGCAGCTTACAAGGGGTTCCAGAGACCCAGTACTTC
clone_size: many; j_call: TRBJ2-3; v_call: TRBV7-8; cdr3_length: 17; d_call: TRBD2; cdr3_aa: CASSLVLGLADTDTQYF; cdr3_nt: TGTGCCAGCAGCTTAGTCCTAGGACTAGCGGACACAGATACGCAGTATTTT
clone_size: .; j_call: TRBJ2-3; v_call: TRBV19; cdr3_length: 15; d_call: .; cdr3_aa: CASSRKGSSTDTQYF; cdr3_nt: TGTGCCAGTAGCAGGAAGGGCTCTAGCACAGATACGCAGTATTTT
clone_size: many; j_call: TRBJ1-5; v_call: TRBV19; cdr3_length: 13; d_call: .; cdr3_aa: CASTPRWNQPQHF; cdr3_nt: TGTGCCAGTACCCCTCGATGGAATCAGCCCCAGCATTTT
clone_size: few; j_call: TRBJ1-3; v_call: TRBV20-1; cdr3_length: 19; d_call: TRBD1; cdr3_aa: CSAPNRDRGKFGSGNTIYF; cdr3_nt: TGCAGTGCTCCCAACCGGGACAGGGGGAAGTTCGGCTCTGGAAACACCATATATTTT
clone_size: .; j_call: TRBJ2-5; v_call: TRBV7-2; cdr3_length: 14; d_call: TRBD1; cdr3_aa: CASSARQGRETQYF; cdr3_nt: TGTGCCAGCAGCGCTCGACAGGGGAGGGAGACCCAGTACTTC
clone_size: few; j_call: TRBJ2-3; v_call: TRBV7-9; cdr3_length: 14; d_call: .; cdr3_aa: CASRIGTGTDTQYF; cdr3_nt: TGTGCCAGCAGGATCGGGACTGGCACAGATACGCAGTATTTT